Given below is one T cell receptor (beta chain) in context. What it binds is not known. The sample is drawn from a study of shared clonotypes between healthy human individuals. Study summary: The plates for each donor numbered three CD4 naive, three CD4 memory, two CD8 naive and one CD8 memory.

In the sorted-subset replicate PCRs, roughly 210 ng DNA, around 30,000 T cell genomes, was used. Generated by immunoSEQ multiplex PCR, the TCRdb table keeps only in-frame clones and is missing some. The sample yields about 2.3 million clones, less than 95% seen once. Broader study findings: Clonotypes which were not shared had lower generation probabilities than clonotypes that all four donors shared.

The sequencing input was naive CD4+ T cells from PBMCs. Subset described: CD45RA+ positively selected. The clonotype was recovered from a man aged 18 to 29 in good health. Some clones in this sample may be carry-over from other donors' samples.

The CDR3 is CASSDPDRYEQYF. The CDR3 DNA reads as TGTGCCAGCAGTGATCCCGACAGATACGAGCAGTACTTC. The V gene is TRBV6-4, the J gene TRBJ2-7, with TRBD1 as a possible D gene (5 bases). The CDR3 loop spans 13 amino acids. Between the trimmed V and J ends, which lost 3 bases and 4 bases, there was a span of 10 bases. The germline gives CDR1 MRHNA, CDR2 SNTAGT.